This is a list of T cell receptor beta chains from one sample in a study of T cell responses to AZD1222 COVID-19 vaccine. Only in-frame clones appear in the TCRdb table, and some are missing; sequencing was by immunoSEQ multiplex PCR. The table includes more than 85,000 clones, around 90% detected once. Material: peripheral blood, obtained on day 0 of AZD1222 vaccination. The receptors here all came from an adult in good health. CDR3s include the opening cysteine and the closing phenylalanine or tryptophan. A D gene is named only where the DNA matches it firmly. Size is stated for part of the rows, as once, few or many counts, or as a class when the clone is expanded.

v_call: TRBV5-5
j_call: TRBJ2-7
d_call: TRBD2
clone_size: .
cdr3_aa: CATELAGGYEQYF
cdr3_nt: TGTGCCACCGAGCTAGCGGGAGGATACGAGCAGTACTTC

v_call: TRBV11-2
j_call: TRBJ2-5
d_call: .
clone_size: .
cdr3_aa: CASSLERGRETQYF
cdr3_nt: TGTGCCAGCAGCTTAGAAAGGGGCCGGGAGACCCAGTACTTC

v_call: TRBV6-1
j_call: TRBJ1-1
d_call: .
clone_size: .
cdr3_aa: CASSSDRNTEAFF
cdr3_nt: TGTGCCAGCAGTTCGGACAGGAACACTGAAGCTTTCTTT

v_call: TRBV5-6
j_call: TRBJ2-1
d_call: .
clone_size: .
cdr3_aa: CASSRQDSYNEQFF
cdr3_nt: TGTGCCAGCAGTCGACAGGACTCCTACAATGAGCAGTTCTTC

v_call: TRBV29-1
j_call: TRBJ2-7
d_call: TRBD2
clone_size: .
cdr3_aa: CSERGTSGRARYEQYF
cdr3_nt: TGCAGCGAGAGAGGGACTAGCGGGAGGGCCCGGTACGAGCAGTACTTC

v_call: TRBV29-1
j_call: TRBJ2-1
d_call: .
clone_size: .
cdr3_aa: CSVTRIYNEQFF
cdr3_nt: TGCAGCGTGACTAGAATCTACAATGAGCAGTTCTTC

v_call: TRBV25-1
j_call: TRBJ1-1
d_call: .
clone_size: .
cdr3_aa: CASSELGGPDTEAFF
cdr3_nt: TGTGCCAGCAGTGAATTGGGGGGGCCGGACACTGAAGCTTTCTTT

v_call: TRBV5-1
j_call: TRBJ2-7
d_call: .
clone_size: .
cdr3_aa: CASSASPGFYEQYF
cdr3_nt: TGCGCCAGCAGCGCCTCTCCGGGTTTCTACGAGCAGTACTTC

v_call: TRBV27
j_call: TRBJ2-5
d_call: .
clone_size: .
cdr3_aa: CASSFLAGETQYF
cdr3_nt: TGTGCCAGCAGTTTTTTGGCTGGAGAGACCCAGTACTTC

v_call: TRBV6-6
j_call: TRBJ2-5
d_call: .
clone_size: .
cdr3_aa: CASRTTQETQYF
cdr3_nt: TGTGCCAGCCGGACAACACAAGAGACCCAGTACTTC

v_call: TRBV3-1/TRBV3-2
j_call: TRBJ2-1
d_call: .
clone_size: once
cdr3_aa: CASSQGAYNEQFF
cdr3_nt: TGTGCCAGCAGCCAAGGGGCCTACAATGAGCAGTTCTTC

v_call: TRBV18
j_call: TRBJ2-7
d_call: TRBD2
clone_size: once
cdr3_aa: CASSPSSGVLEQYF
cdr3_nt: TGTGCCAGCTCACCATCCAGCGGGGTTCTCGAGCAGTACTTC

v_call: TRBV7-6
j_call: TRBJ2-3
d_call: TRBD2
clone_size: .
cdr3_aa: CASSSQISGGSRTDTQYF
cdr3_nt: TGTGCCAGCAGCTCCCAAATTAGCGGGGGGTCCCGCACAGATACGCAGTATTTT

v_call: TRBV13
j_call: TRBJ2-7
d_call: TRBD1
clone_size: .
cdr3_aa: CASSSGQGVDEQYF
cdr3_nt: TGTGCCAGCAGCTCGGGACAGGGGGTCGACGAGCAGTACTTC

v_call: TRBV6-6
j_call: TRBJ1-1
d_call: TRBD1
clone_size: once
cdr3_aa: CASLTGENTEAFF
cdr3_nt: TGTGCCAGCCTAACAGGGGAGAACACTGAAGCTTTCTTT

v_call: TRBV2
j_call: TRBJ1-1
d_call: TRBD1
clone_size: .
cdr3_aa: CASSENTGAKGEAFF
cdr3_nt: TGTGCCAGCAGTGAAAACACAGGGGCGAAGGGTGAAGCTTTCTTT

v_call: TRBV24-1
j_call: TRBJ2-3
d_call: .
clone_size: .
cdr3_aa: CATSDPRLLSTDTQYF
cdr3_nt: TGTGCCACCAGTGACCCCAGGTTATTGAGCACAGATACGCAGTATTTT

v_call: TRBV19
j_call: TRBJ2-7
d_call: .
clone_size: .
cdr3_aa: CASSIGYEQYF
cdr3_nt: TGTGCCAGTAGTATAGGATACGAGCAGTACTTC

v_call: TRBV5-1
j_call: TRBJ2-7
d_call: .
clone_size: .
cdr3_aa: CASSLGPRTRGSSYEQYF
cdr3_nt: TGCGCCAGCAGCTTGGGACCCCGGACTAGGGGGAGCTCCTACGAGCAGTACTTC

v_call: TRBV4-2
j_call: TRBJ1-2
d_call: TRBD1
clone_size: .
cdr3_aa: CASSQPGGGGGYGYTF
cdr3_nt: TGTGCCAGCAGCCAACCCGGGGGAGGGGGCGGCTATGGCTACACCTTC

v_call: TRBV3-1/TRBV3-2
j_call: TRBJ2-7
d_call: TRBD1
clone_size: .
cdr3_aa: CASSQLPTGGSYEQYF
cdr3_nt: TGTGCCAGCAGCCAACTACCTACAGGGGGTTCCTACGAGCAGTACTTC

v_call: TRBV18
j_call: TRBJ2-7
d_call: .
clone_size: .
cdr3_aa: CASSSRSYEQYF
cdr3_nt: TGTGCCAGCTCGAGCAGGTCTTACGAGCAGTACTTC

v_call: TRBV30
j_call: TRBJ1-5
d_call: .
clone_size: .
cdr3_aa: CAWSVLTGRYQPQHF
cdr3_nt: TGTGCCTGGAGTGTTCTTACAGGGAGGTATCAGCCCCAGCATTTT

v_call: TRBV6-5
j_call: TRBJ1-5
d_call: .
clone_size: few
cdr3_aa: CASSYTRAQPQHF
cdr3_nt: TGTGCCAGCAGTTACACAAGGGCTCAGCCCCAGCATTTT

v_call: TRBV3-1/TRBV3-2
j_call: TRBJ1-2
d_call: .
clone_size: .
cdr3_aa: CASSSRSYGYTF
cdr3_nt: TGTGCCAGCAGCTCTCGCTCCTATGGCTACACCTTC

v_call: TRBV4-1
j_call: TRBJ1-2
d_call: TRBD1
clone_size: .
cdr3_aa: CASSQDGQGFGYTF
cdr3_nt: TGCGCCAGCAGCCAAGATGGACAGGGGTTCGGCTACACCTTC

v_call: TRBV6-5
j_call: TRBJ1-2
d_call: TRBD1
clone_size: .
cdr3_aa: CAIALQGLEGYTF
cdr3_nt: TGTGCCATCGCCTTACAGGGGCTGGAGGGCTACACCTTC

v_call: TRBV7-9
j_call: TRBJ1-3
d_call: TRBD1
clone_size: .
cdr3_aa: CASSFTTGAISGNTIYF
cdr3_nt: TGTGCCAGCAGCTTTACCACAGGGGCCATCTCTGGAAACACCATATATTTT

v_call: TRBV5-1
j_call: TRBJ2-5
d_call: TRBD2
clone_size: .
cdr3_aa: CASSLGSGEETQYF
cdr3_nt: TGCGCCAGCAGCTTGGGCAGCGGGGAAGAGACCCAGTACTTC

v_call: TRBV6-6
j_call: TRBJ2-5
d_call: .
clone_size: .
cdr3_aa: CASRGQHQETQYF
cdr3_nt: TGTGCCAGCAGGGGGCAGCACCAAGAGACCCAGTACTTC

v_call: TRBV3-1/TRBV3-2
j_call: TRBJ1-5
d_call: .
clone_size: .
cdr3_aa: CASSQGTIGQPQHF
cdr3_nt: TGTGCCAGCAGCCAAGGGACTATTGGACAGCCCCAGCATTTT

v_call: TRBV3-1/TRBV3-2
j_call: TRBJ1-2
d_call: .
clone_size: .
cdr3_aa: CASSGQNYGYTF
cdr3_nt: TGTGCCAGCAGCGGGCAGAACTATGGCTACACCTTC

v_call: TRBV19
j_call: TRBJ1-5
d_call: .
clone_size: .
cdr3_aa: CASSIRKAGQNQPQHF
cdr3_nt: TGTGCCAGTAGTATAAGAAAGGCAGGACAAAATCAGCCCCAGCATTTT

v_call: TRBV4-1
j_call: TRBJ1-2
d_call: TRBD1
clone_size: .
cdr3_aa: CASSQKVGQEYYGYTF
cdr3_nt: TGCGCCAGCAGCCAAAAGGTGGGACAGGAATACTATGGCTACACCTTC

v_call: TRBV12-3/TRBV12-4
j_call: TRBJ1-2
d_call: .
clone_size: .
cdr3_aa: CASYTTSPYGYTF
cdr3_nt: TGTGCCAGCTACACCACAAGTCCCTATGGCTACACCTTC

v_call: TRBV5-8
j_call: TRBJ1-1
d_call: .
clone_size: .
cdr3_aa: CASSPRDPPKWAFF
cdr3_nt: TGTGCCAGCAGCCCTCGGGACCCTCCTAAGTGGGCTTTCTTT

v_call: TRBV5-4
j_call: TRBJ1-4
d_call: .
clone_size: once
cdr3_aa: CASSPSTAREKLFF
cdr3_nt: TGTGCCAGCAGCCCCTCAACAGCGCGGGAAAAACTGTTTTTT

v_call: TRBV12-3/TRBV12-4
j_call: TRBJ1-1
d_call: .
clone_size: .
cdr3_aa: CASSRRAEAFF
cdr3_nt: TGTGCCAGCTCCCGCCGAGCTGAAGCTTTCTTT

v_call: TRBV15
j_call: TRBJ2-3
d_call: .
clone_size: .
cdr3_aa: CATSRAEGPQYF
cdr3_nt: TGTGCCACCAGCAGAGCCGAGGGTCCGCAGTATTTT

v_call: TRBV7-2
j_call: TRBJ2-3
d_call: .
clone_size: .
cdr3_aa: CASSLAWGGGGDTQYF
cdr3_nt: TGTGCCAGCAGCTTAGCATGGGGAGGAGGTGGTGATACGCAGTATTTT

v_call: TRBV29-1
j_call: TRBJ2-2
d_call: .
clone_size: .
cdr3_aa: CSVGSSTNTGELFF
cdr3_nt: TGCAGCGTTGGGAGCAGCACGAACACCGGGGAGCTGTTTTTT

v_call: TRBV27
j_call: TRBJ1-1
d_call: .
clone_size: .
cdr3_aa: CASSTGPTEAFF
cdr3_nt: TGTGCCAGCAGTACAGGGCCCACTGAAGCTTTCTTT

v_call: TRBV20-1
j_call: TRBJ1-1
d_call: .
clone_size: once
cdr3_aa: CSASQNTEAFF
cdr3_nt: TGCAGTGCTAGTCAGAACACTGAAGCTTTCTTT

v_call: TRBV6-5
j_call: TRBJ1-6
d_call: .
clone_size: .
cdr3_aa: CASSYEAGQSPLHF
cdr3_nt: TGTGCCAGCAGTTATGAGGCAGGGCAGTCACCCCTCCACTTT

v_call: TRBV5-1
j_call: TRBJ1-4
d_call: TRBD1
clone_size: .
cdr3_aa: CASSPGTGGEKLFF
cdr3_nt: TGCGCCAGCAGCCCCGGGACAGGTGGGGAAAAACTGTTTTTT

v_call: TRBV7-8
j_call: TRBJ2-7
d_call: TRBD2
clone_size: .
cdr3_aa: CASRTRGGGRNEQYF
cdr3_nt: TGTGCCAGCAGGACGCGGGGGGGAGGCAGGAACGAGCAGTACTTC

v_call: TRBV19
j_call: TRBJ1-1
d_call: TRBD1
clone_size: .
cdr3_aa: CASGRDRGILRGDTEAFF
cdr3_nt: TGTGCCAGTGGCCGGGACAGGGGAATTCTGCGGGGGGACACTGAAGCTTTCTTT

v_call: TRBV19
j_call: TRBJ2-7
d_call: .
clone_size: .
cdr3_aa: CASSNGLPYEQYF
cdr3_nt: TGTGCCAGTAGTAACGGTCTTCCCTACGAGCAGTACTTC

v_call: TRBV5-1
j_call: TRBJ1-1
d_call: .
clone_size: .
cdr3_aa: CASSLSGRGLRGNTEAFF
cdr3_nt: TGCGCCAGCAGCTTGTCCGGGCGGGGGCTTAGGGGGAACACTGAAGCTTTCTTT

v_call: TRBV5-1
j_call: TRBJ2-7
d_call: .
clone_size: once
cdr3_aa: CASSPQGQVGEQYF
cdr3_nt: TGCGCCAGCAGTCCCCAGGGGCAGGTGGGCGAGCAGTACTTC

v_call: TRBV7-9
j_call: TRBJ2-1
d_call: .
clone_size: .
cdr3_aa: CASSLQRTNSGEQFF
cdr3_nt: TGTGCCAGCAGCTTACAGCGGACGAACTCGGGGGAGCAGTTCTTC

v_call: TRBV19
j_call: TRBJ2-1
d_call: .
clone_size: .
cdr3_aa: CASSIVLRGEQFF
cdr3_nt: TGTGCCAGTAGTATAGTTCTCCGAGGGGAGCAGTTCTTC

v_call: TRBV4-2
j_call: TRBJ2-4
d_call: .
clone_size: .
cdr3_aa: CASSQDLGDVGNIQYF
cdr3_nt: TGTGCCAGCAGCCAAGATTTGGGGGATGTGGGAAACATTCAGTACTTC

v_call: TRBV2
j_call: TRBJ2-7
d_call: .
clone_size: .
cdr3_aa: CASSLDIYEQYF
cdr3_nt: TGTGCCAGCAGTCTAGATATCTACGAGCAGTACTTC

v_call: TRBV7-9
j_call: TRBJ1-6
d_call: TRBD1
clone_size: .
cdr3_aa: CASSAPAETGFSPLHF
cdr3_nt: TGTGCCAGCAGCGCCCCCGCGGAGACAGGGTTTTCACCCCTCCACTTT

v_call: TRBV12-3/TRBV12-4
j_call: TRBJ2-5
d_call: .
clone_size: .
cdr3_aa: CASSLGGVTQYF
cdr3_nt: TGTGCCAGCAGTTTAGGAGGGGTGACCCAGTACTTC